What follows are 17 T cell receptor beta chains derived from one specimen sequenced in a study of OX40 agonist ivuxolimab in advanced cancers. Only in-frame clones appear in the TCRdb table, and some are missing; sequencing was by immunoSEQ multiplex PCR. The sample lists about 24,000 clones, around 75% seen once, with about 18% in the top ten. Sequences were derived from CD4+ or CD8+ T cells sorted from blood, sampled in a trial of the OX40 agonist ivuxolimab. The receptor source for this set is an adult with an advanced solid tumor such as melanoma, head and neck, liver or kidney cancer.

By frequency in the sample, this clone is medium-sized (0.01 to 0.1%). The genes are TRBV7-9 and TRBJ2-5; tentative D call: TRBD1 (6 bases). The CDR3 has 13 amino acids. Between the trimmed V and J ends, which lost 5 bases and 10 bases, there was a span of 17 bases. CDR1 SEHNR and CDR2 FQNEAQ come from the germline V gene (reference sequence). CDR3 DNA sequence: TGTGCCAGCAGCCCCCGGACAGTGGGGGACCAGTACTTC. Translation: CASSPRTVGDQYF.

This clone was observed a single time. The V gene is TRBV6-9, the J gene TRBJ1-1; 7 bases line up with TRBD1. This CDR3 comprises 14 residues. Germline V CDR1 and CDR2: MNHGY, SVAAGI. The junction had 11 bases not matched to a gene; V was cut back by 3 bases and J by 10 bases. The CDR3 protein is CASSYEQGEGVAFF. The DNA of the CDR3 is TGTGCCAGCAGTTACGAGCAGGGGGAGGGTGTAGCTTTCTTT.

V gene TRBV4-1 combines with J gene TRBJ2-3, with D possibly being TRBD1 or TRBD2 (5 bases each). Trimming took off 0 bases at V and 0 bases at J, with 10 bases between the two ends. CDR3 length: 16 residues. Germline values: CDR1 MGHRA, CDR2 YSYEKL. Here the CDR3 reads CASSQDRGTSTDTQYF. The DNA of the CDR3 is TGCGCCAGCAGCCAAGATCGAGGGACCAGCACAGATACGCAGTATTTT.

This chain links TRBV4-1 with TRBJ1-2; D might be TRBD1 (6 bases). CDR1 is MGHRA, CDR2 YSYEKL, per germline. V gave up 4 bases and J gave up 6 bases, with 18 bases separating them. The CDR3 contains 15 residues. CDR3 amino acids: CASSPDRGRLDGYTF. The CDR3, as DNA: TGCGCCAGCAGCCCAGATCGGGGGCGCTTGGATGGCTACACCTTC.

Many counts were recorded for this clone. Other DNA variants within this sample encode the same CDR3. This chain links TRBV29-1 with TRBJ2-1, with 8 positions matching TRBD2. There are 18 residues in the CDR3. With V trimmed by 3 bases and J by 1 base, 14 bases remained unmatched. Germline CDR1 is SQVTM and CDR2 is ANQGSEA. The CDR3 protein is CSVDGGGGAGGSYNEQFF. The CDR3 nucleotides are TGCAGCGTTGACGGGGGGGGCGGGGCAGGAGGTTCCTACAATGAGCAGTTCTTC.

The chain's CDR3 is CASSVGTGASYEQYF. The CDR3 DNA sequence: TGTGCCAGCAGCGTTGGGACAGGGGCCTCCTACGAGCAGTACTTC. This rearrangement joins TRBV9 to TRBJ2-7; 10 bases match TRBD1. Germline V gives CDR1 SGDLS, CDR2 YYNGEE. The CDR3 spans 15 residues. V lost 2 bases and J lost 0; bases outside the gene matches: 2.

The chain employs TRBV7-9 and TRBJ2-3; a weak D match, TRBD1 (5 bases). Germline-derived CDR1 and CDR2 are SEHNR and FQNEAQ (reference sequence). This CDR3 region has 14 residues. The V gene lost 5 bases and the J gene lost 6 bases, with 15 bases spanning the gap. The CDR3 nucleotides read TGTGCCAGCAGCGGGGTAGGGGCATCCGATACGCAGTATTTT. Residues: CASSGVGASDTQYF.

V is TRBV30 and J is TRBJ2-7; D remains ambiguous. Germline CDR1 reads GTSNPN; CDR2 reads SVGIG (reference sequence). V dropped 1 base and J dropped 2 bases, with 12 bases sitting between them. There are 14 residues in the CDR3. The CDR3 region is CAWSGEVGAYEQYF. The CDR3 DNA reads TGTGCCTGGAGTGGTGAGGTGGGCGCCTACGAGCAGTACTTC. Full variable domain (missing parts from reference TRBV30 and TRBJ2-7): SQTIHQWPATLVQPVGSPLSLECTVEGTSNPNLYWYRQAAGRGLQLLFYSVGIGQISSEVPQNLSASRPQDRQFILSSKKLLLSDSGFYLCAWSGEVGAYEQYFGPGTRLTVT.

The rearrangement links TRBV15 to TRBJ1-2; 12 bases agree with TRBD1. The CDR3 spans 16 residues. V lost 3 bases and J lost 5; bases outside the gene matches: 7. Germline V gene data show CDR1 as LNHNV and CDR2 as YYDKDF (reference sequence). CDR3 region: CATSRGTGGAVYGYTF. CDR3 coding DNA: TGTGCCACCAGCAGGGGGACAGGGGGCGCGGTATATGGCTACACCTTC.

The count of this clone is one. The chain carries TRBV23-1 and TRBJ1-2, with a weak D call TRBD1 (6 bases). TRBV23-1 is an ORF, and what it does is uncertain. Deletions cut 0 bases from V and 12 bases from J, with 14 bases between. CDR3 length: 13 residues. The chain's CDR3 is CASSQSGGARDTF. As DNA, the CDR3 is TGCGCCAGCAGTCAATCGGGGGGGGCAAGAGACACCTTC.

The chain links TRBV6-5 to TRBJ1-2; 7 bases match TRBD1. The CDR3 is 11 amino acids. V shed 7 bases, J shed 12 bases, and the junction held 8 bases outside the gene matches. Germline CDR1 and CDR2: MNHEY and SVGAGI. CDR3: CASNMIQGHTF. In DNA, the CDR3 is TGTGCCAGCAATATGATACAGGGGCACACCTTC.

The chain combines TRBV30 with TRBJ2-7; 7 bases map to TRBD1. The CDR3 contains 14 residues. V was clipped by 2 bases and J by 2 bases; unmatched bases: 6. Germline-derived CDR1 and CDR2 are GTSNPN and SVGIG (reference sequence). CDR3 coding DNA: TGTGCCTGGAGTCCCCGGGACAGCCCCTACGAGCAGTACTTC. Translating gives CAWSPRDSPYEQYF. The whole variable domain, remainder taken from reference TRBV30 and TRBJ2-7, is SQTIHQWPATLVQPVGSPLSLECTVEGTSNPNLYWYRQAAGRGLQLLFYSVGIGQISSEVPQNLSASRPQDRQFILSSKKLLLSDSGFYLCAWSPRDSPYEQYFGPGTRLTVT.

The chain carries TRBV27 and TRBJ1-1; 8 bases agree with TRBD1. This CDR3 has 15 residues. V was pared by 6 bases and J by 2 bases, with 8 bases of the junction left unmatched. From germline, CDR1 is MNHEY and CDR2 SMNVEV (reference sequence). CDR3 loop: CASSMVQGANTEAFF. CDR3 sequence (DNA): TGTGCCAGCAGCATGGTCCAGGGGGCCAACACTGAAGCTTTCTTT.

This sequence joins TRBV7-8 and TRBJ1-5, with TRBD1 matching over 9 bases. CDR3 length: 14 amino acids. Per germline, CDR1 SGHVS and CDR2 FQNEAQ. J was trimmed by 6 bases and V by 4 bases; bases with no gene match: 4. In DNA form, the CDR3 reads TGTGCCAGCAGCTCGGGACAGGGAGGTCAGCCCCAGCATTTT. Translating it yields CASSSGQGGQPQHF.

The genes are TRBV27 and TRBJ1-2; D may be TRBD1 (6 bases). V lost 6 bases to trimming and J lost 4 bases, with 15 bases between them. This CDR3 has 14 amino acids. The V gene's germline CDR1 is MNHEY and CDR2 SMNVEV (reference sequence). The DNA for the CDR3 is TGTGCCAGCAGCCACCACCGGACAGCCTATGGCTACACCTTC. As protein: CASSHHRTAYGYTF.

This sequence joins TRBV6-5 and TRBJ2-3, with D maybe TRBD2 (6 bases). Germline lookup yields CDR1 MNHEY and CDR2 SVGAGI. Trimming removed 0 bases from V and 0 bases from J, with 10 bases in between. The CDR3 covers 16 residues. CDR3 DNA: TGTGCCAGCAGTTACTCGGGCGGGGTAAGCACAGATACGCAGTATTTT. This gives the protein CASSYSGGVSTDTQYF.

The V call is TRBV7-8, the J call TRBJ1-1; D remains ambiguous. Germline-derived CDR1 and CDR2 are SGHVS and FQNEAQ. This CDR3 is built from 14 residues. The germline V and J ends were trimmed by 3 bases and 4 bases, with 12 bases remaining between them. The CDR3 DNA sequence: TGTGCCAGCAGCTTTTTGGACGAGGCCACTGAAGCTTTCTTT. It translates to CASSFLDEATEAFF.